A selection of T cell receptor beta chains follows, all from one sample in a study of T cells in Graves' hyperthyroidism and ophthalmopathy. In TCRdb, the multiplex PCR reads were re-called with MiXCR into one record per CDR3 protein. The table includes roughly 500,000 distinct CDR3 sequences, 20% to 25% detected once. Material for sequencing was blood. Receptors were obtained from a woman aged 70-85 years with Graves' ophthalmopathy. Both conserved end residues are part of each CDR3. The D gene is left open where the match is weak. Clone size appears in some rows only: once, few, many, or a class for an expanded clone.

NA | NA | TRBJ1-3 | TRBV5-6 | TGTGCCAGCACCCTCGGGACGCCTGGAAACACCATATATTTT | CASTLGTPGNTIYF
NA | NA | TRBJ2-5 | TRBV3-1 | TGTGCCAGCAGCCAACTCCTCTTCCTCTACTTC | CASSQLLFLYF
NA | many | TRBJ1-2 | TRBV6-1 | TGTGCCAGCAGTTTTCAAGTTGACTATGGCTACACCTTC | CASSFQVDYGYTF
TRBD1 | few | TRBJ1-1 | TRBV10-3 | TGTGCCATCAGCAGGACAGGGCGAAACACTGAAGCTTTCTTT | CAISRTGRNTEAFF
NA | NA | TRBJ2-7 | TRBV7-6 | TGTGCCAGCAGCGGGGACCGCTACGAGCAGTACTTC | CASSGDRYEQYF
TRBD2 | few | TRBJ2-1 | TRBV9 | TGTGCCAGCAGCGTAGATAGCGGGCTTTACAATGAGCAGTTCTTC | CASSVDSGLYNEQFF
NA | NA | TRBJ1-2 | TRBV7-2 | TGTGCCAGCAGCTTCGACCGGGCTTACTATGGCTACACCTTC | CASSFDRAYYGYTF
NA | few | TRBJ2-4 | TRBV2 | TGTGCCAGCAACGGAAGGTTGGCCAAAAACATTCAGTACTTC | CASNGRLAKNIQYF
NA | few | TRBJ1-2 | TRBV15 | TGTGCCACCAGCAGAGAGGGACGCCGGGTATATGGCTACACCTTC | CATSREGRRVYGYTF
TRBD2 | few | TRBJ2-7 | TRBV12-3/TRBV12-4 | TGTGCCAGCAGTTTTTCTAGCGGGACCCCCTACGAGCAGTACTTC | CASSFSSGTPYEQYF
NA | many | TRBJ1-1 | TRBV12-3/TRBV12-4 | TGTGCCAGCAGTTTGGCGGGGGCTCTGAACACTGAAGCTTTCTTT | CASSLAGALNTEAFF
TRBD2 | few | TRBJ2-3 | TRBV3-1 | TGTGCCAGCAGCCAAGGGGTTAGCGGGATAACGGATACGCAGTATTTT | CASSQGVSGITDTQYF
NA | NA | TRBJ1-1 | TRBV7-9 | TGTGCCAGCAGCTTAGCGCCGAGACGAGAGAGCGAAGCTTTCTTT | CASSLAPRRESEAFF
TRBD1 | NA | TRBJ1-5 | TRBV2 | TGTGCCAGCAGTTCGGACAGGGGACGCAATCAGCCCCAGCATTTT | CASSSDRGRNQPQHF
NA | NA | TRBJ2-1 | TRBV7-9 | TGTGCCAGCAGCTTAGCGCGGGGAGATGAGCAGTTCTTC | CASSLARGDEQFF
NA | few | TRBJ2-7 | TRBV27 | TGTGCCAGCAGCTGGGGACTTTACTACGAGCAGTACTTC | CASSWGLYYEQYF
NA | NA | TRBJ1-2 | TRBV20-1 | TGCAGTGCTAGAGATTTCCAGGGACGTGGCTACACCTTC | CSARDFQGRGYTF
TRBD1 | many | TRBJ1-5 | TRBV28 | TGTGCCAGCAGTCGACAGGGGAGGTTAGATCAGCCCCAGCATTTT | CASSRQGRLDQPQHF
TRBD2 | NA | TRBJ2-3 | TRBV6-2/TRBV6-3 | TGTGCCAGCACCGCGGGAGGAAGCGATACGCAGTATTTT | CASTAGGSDTQYF
NA | few | TRBJ1-4 | TRBV19 | TGTGCCAGTAGTATCGCTACCGGGGGCCGTGCGGAAAAACTGTTTTTT | CASSIATGGRAEKLFF
NA | few | TRBJ1-2 | TRBV28 | TGTGCCAGCAACTCCGAACAGCTTAACTATGGCTACACCTTC | CASNSEQLNYGYTF
TRBD2 | few | TRBJ2-1 | TRBV12-3/TRBV12-4 | TGTGCCAGCAGTTTGAGCGGGAGCTCCATCGAGCAGTTCTTC | CASSLSGSSIEQFF
NA | few | TRBJ2-2 | TRBV6-2/TRBV6-3 | TGTGCCACAATTGGTAAAACCGGGGAGCTGTTTTTT | CATIGKTGELFF
TRBD2 | many | TRBJ2-7 | TRBV6-2/TRBV6-3 | TGTGCCAGCAAGCGGGAGTTCTCCTACGAGCAGTACTTC | CASKREFSYEQYF
NA | few | TRBJ2-1 | TRBV27 | TGTGCCAGCAGTCCCCAAGGGCGCGGGTCTTACAATGAGCAGTTCTTC | CASSPQGRGSYNEQFF
TRBD1 | many | TRBJ2-1 | TRBV5-1 | TGCGCCAGCAGCCCGCGGACAGGGCACAATGAGCAGTTCTTC | CASSPRTGHNEQFF
NA | NA | TRBJ2-2 | TRBV7-9 | TGTGCCAGCAGCCTACTACAGGGCACCGGGGAGCTGTTTTTT | CASSLLQGTGELFF
NA | many | TRBJ1-5 | TRBV12-3/TRBV12-4 | TGTGCCAGCAGTTTAGCGACAGATCAGCCCCAGCATTTT | CASSLATDQPQHF
TRBD2 | many | TRBJ2-3 | TRBV6-1 | TGTGCCAGCAGTTTAGCGGGAGCAACAGATACGCAGTATTTT | CASSLAGATDTQYF
NA | few | TRBJ1-5 | TRBV2 | TGTGCCAGCAGGGGGCGAGGCAATCAGCCCCAGCATTTT | CASRGRGNQPQHF
TRBD2 | NA | TRBJ2-1 | TRBV2 | TGTGCCAGCAGGGAGCGGGAGGGGATAAACAATGAGCAGTTCTTC | CASREREGINNEQFF
NA | NA | TRBJ2-1 | TRBV20-1 | TGCAGTGCTAACACAGGGCGAAATGAGCAGTTCTTC | CSANTGRNEQFF
TRBD1 | few | TRBJ1-2 | TRBV29-1 | TGCAGCGTTGACCTAGGACAGGCCCCCAATGGCTACACCTTC | CSVDLGQAPNGYTF
NA | few | TRBJ1-5 | TRBV11-2 | TGTGCCAGCAGCTTAGTACCGCTCAATCAGCCCCAGCATTTT | CASSLVPLNQPQHF
NA | few | TRBJ1-5 | TRBV29-1 | TGCAGCGCAGAGACAGGTCCGGGGCAGCCCCAGCATTTT | CSAETGPGQPQHF
NA | few | TRBJ1-2 | TRBV6-2/TRBV6-3 | TGTGCCAGCAGTTACCCCCCGACACGGGGGATGTACTATGGCTACACCTTC | CASSYPPTRGMYYGYTF
TRBD1 | NA | TRBJ1-2 | TRBV5-1 | TGCGCCAGCAGCTTGGGAGCCGACAGGGGCATTTACGGCTACACCTTC | CASSLGADRGIYGYTF
TRBD1 | NA | TRBJ1-4 | TRBV10-3 | TGTGCCATCAGTGATCCAGACAGGGGTGAAAAACTGTTTTTT | CAISDPDRGEKLFF
NA | NA | TRBJ1-4 | TRBV14 | TGTGCCAGCAGCCAAGTATCAGGAAAACTGTTTTTT | CASSQVSGKLFF